The 8 T cell receptor beta chains in this list originate from one sample, sequenced in a study of cytotoxic CD8 clonotypes in ibrutinib-treated CLL. Produced via immunoSEQ multiplex PCR; TCRdb's table is partial and in-frame only. The sample carries over 120,000 clones, about 70% recorded once. The sequences come from PBMCs, collected after 24 months of ibrutinib treatment. The receptors were gathered from a human donor with chronic lymphocytic leukemia.

This sequence joins TRBV20-1 and TRBJ2-1; the D is unclear. The V gene's germline CDR1 is DFQATT and CDR2 SNEGSKA (reference sequence). V shed 3 bases and J shed 6 bases, with 6 bases lying between them. This CDR3 contains 11 residues. For the CDR3, the DNA is TGCAGTGCTAGGAGAGTCAATGAGCAGTTCTTC. Translation gives CSARRVNEQFF.

The chain recombines TRBV11-2 with TRBJ2-1, with TRBD2 identical over 8 bases. V lost 1 base to trimming and J lost 9 bases; unmatched junction nucleotides: 8. Germline CDR1 is SGHAT and CDR2 is FQNNGV. The CDR3 runs 15 residues. The CDR3 coding sequence is TGTGCCAGCAGCTTAGTTTTAGCGGGATACGGTGAGCAGTTCTTC. This translates into CASSLVLAGYGEQFF.

This chain connects TRBV23-1 to TRBJ2-7, with 9 bases aligning to TRBD1. TRBV23-1 is assigned to the ORF class and has an uncertain function. V lost 7 bases and J lost 5; bases outside the gene matches: 15. The CDR3 sequence is 16 residues long. CDR3 sequence reads: CASTQKRDRERDEQYF. CDR3 DNA: TGCGCCAGCACCCAAAAGAGGGACAGGGAACGGGACGAGCAGTACTTC.

The J gene is TRBJ1-2, the V gene TRBV11-2; 8 bases map to TRBD1. Per the germline V gene, CDR1 is SGHAT and CDR2 is FQNNGV. Trimming at V came to 5 bases and at J to 0 bases, leaving 11 bases not matched to a gene. The CDR3 sequence is 17 residues long. The CDR3 spells CASSGWTGQRTNYGYTF. CDR3 in DNA: TGTGCCAGCAGCGGATGGACAGGGCAGCGAACTAACTATGGCTACACCTTC.

This chain links TRBV6-6 with TRBJ2-5; D is unclear. Between the trimmed V and J ends, which lost 2 bases and 2 bases, there was a span of 3 bases. CDR3 length: 12 amino acids. Germline V lookup: CDR1 MNHNY, CDR2 SVGAGI (reference sequence). The CDR3 protein is CASSYAQETQYF. In nucleotides, the CDR3 is TGTGCCAGCAGTTACGCACAAGAGACCCAGTACTTC.

V is TRBV5-6 and J is TRBJ1-1, with 7 bases lining up with TRBD1. CDR1 and CDR2 from the germline V gene are SGHDT and YYEEEE. The CDR3 has 11 amino acids. With V trimmed by 6 bases and J by 7 bases, 3 bases remained unmatched. The CDR3 nucleotides are TGTGCCAGCACCCGACAGGGTGAAGCTTTCTTT. This sequence encodes CASTRQGEAFF.

This clone came up once. The rearrangement uses TRBV5-1 and TRBJ2-2; possible D gene TRBD1, 5 bases. The V gene lost 3 bases and the J gene lost 0 bases, with 12 bases spanning the gap. This CDR3 has 16 residues. The V gene's germline CDR1 is SGHRS and CDR2 YFSETQ. The CDR3 nucleotides are TGCGCCAGCAGCTGGCAGGGCGCCACGAACACCGGGGAGCTGTTTTTT. This codes for CASSWQGATNTGELFF.

The rearrangement links TRBV27 to TRBJ2-1; 11 nucleotides line up with TRBD2. CDR3 length equals 21 residues. After removal of 8 bases from V and 0 bases from J, the junction contained 21 bases not matched to a gene. The V gene's germline CDR1 is MNHEY and CDR2 SMNVEV (reference sequence). CDR3 sequence: CASGGLAGLAGTPSSYNEQFF. CDR3 nucleotides: TGTGCCAGCGGAGGGCTAGCAGGACTAGCGGGTACCCCCAGCTCCTACAATGAGCAGTTCTTC.